The clone carrying this T cell receptor (beta chain) was seen a few times. The antigen remains unidentified. This sample is drawn from a study of T-cell memory formation after mild COVID-19. Study context: TCR clusters were mostly confined to one donor each. Study outcomes and limitations: CM and EM subsets held most contracting CD4+ clones; EMRA held CD8+ ones. Contracting clones from day 15 to 85 showed balanced CD4/CD8; later expanders favored CD4+. Cross-reactive memory appears to have joined, as suggested by some responding clones showing up in pre-infection memory.

Trimming stripped 1 base from V and 4 bases from J, with 13 bases between. The CDR3 consists of 15 residues. CDR1 and CDR2 (germline): SGHAT, FQDESV (reference sequence). MiXCR, run by TCRdb on the 5' RACE reads, gives a single entry per CDR3 protein. The data hold around 310,000 distinct CDR3 sequences, with approximately 16% observed a single time. V and J are TRBV11-1 and TRBJ1-1; unclear D gene. The origin of this receptor is a man younger than 35 who had mild COVID-19 (a few samples of this study predate the infection). Cell type and time point are not known. What was sequenced was PBMCs or a T cell subset sorted from them (not recorded which). The CDR3 protein is CASSLVGPSGTEAFF. CDR3 bases: TGTGCCAGCAGCTTAGTCGGGCCGTCGGGCACTGAAGCTTTCTTT.